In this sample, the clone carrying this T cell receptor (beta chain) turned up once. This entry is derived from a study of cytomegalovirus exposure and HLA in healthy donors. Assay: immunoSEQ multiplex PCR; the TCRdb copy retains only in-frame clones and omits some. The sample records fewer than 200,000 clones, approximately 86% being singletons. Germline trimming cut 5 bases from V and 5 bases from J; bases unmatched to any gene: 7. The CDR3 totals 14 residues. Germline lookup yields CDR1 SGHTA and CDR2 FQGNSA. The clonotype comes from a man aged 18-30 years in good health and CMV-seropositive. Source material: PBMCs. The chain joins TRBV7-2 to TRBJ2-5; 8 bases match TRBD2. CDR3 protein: CASSPGLARETQYF. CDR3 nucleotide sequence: TGTGCCAGCAGCCCCGGACTAGCACGGGAGACCCAGTACTTC.